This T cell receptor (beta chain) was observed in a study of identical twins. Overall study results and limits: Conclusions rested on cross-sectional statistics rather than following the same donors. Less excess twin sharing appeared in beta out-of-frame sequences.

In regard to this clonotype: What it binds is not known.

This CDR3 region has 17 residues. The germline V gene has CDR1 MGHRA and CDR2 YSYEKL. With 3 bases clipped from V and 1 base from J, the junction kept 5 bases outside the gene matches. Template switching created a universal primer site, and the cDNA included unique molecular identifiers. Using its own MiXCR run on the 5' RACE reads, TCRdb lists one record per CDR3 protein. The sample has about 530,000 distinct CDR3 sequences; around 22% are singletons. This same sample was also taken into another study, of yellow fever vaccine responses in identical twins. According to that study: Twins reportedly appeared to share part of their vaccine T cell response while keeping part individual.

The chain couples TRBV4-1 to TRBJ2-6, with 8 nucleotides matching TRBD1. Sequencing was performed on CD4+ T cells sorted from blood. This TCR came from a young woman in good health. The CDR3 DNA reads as TGCGCCAGCAGCCAGACGGACAGGGAATCTGGGGCCAACGTCCTGACTTTC. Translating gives CASSQTDRESGANVLTF.